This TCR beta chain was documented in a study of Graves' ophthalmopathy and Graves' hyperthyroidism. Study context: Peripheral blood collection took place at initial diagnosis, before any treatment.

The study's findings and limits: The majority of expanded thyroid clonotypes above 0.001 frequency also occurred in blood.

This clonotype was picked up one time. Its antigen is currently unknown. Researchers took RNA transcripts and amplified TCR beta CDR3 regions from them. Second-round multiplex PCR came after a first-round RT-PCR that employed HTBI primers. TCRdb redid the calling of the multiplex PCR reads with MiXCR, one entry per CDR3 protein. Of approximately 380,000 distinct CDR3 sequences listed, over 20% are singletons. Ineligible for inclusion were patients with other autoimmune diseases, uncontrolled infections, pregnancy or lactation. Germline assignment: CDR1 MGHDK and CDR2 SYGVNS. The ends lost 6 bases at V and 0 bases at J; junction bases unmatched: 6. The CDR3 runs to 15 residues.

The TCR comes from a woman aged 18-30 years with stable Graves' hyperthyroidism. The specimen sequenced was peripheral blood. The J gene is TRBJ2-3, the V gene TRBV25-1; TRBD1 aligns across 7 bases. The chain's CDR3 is CASSPGQASTDTQYF. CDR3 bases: TGTGCCAGCAGCCCTGGACAGGCCAGCACAGATACGCAGTATTTT.